This T cell receptor (beta chain) was captured by sequencing in a study of shared clonotypes between healthy human individuals. The study, taken as a whole, reports: Roughly 5% of naive CD4 clonotypes were common to a handful of donors.

The study drew its donors from healthy HIV-negative adults without recent acute infections or vaccinations. Trimming took off 0 bases at V and 0 bases at J, with 6 bases between the two ends. The germline V gene has CDR1 LNHDA and CDR2 SQIVND (reference sequence). The CDR3 has 16 residues. It was across several immunoSEQ plates that each subset's genomic DNA was evenly split. The table came from immunoSEQ multiplex PCR; TCRdb's copy has only in-frame clones and leaves some out. The data show nearly 1,000,000 clones, with approximately 80% seen just once and over 1.3% held by the top ten. Regarding this clone: Its antigen remains unknown.

This sequence was found in a young man in good health. V usage is TRBV19 and J usage is TRBJ2-6, with D unclear. Sequences were obtained from memory CD4+ T cells sorted from blood. The sample's subset: CD45RA-negative fraction. The CDR3 reads CASSIDRASGANVLTF. CDR3 coding DNA: TGTGCCAGTAGTATAGACAGAGCCTCTGGGGCCAACGTCCTGACTTTC. The full variable domain, completed using reference TRBV19 and TRBJ2-6, is DGGITQSPKYLFRKEGQNVTLSCEQNLNHDAMYWYRQDPGQGLRLIYYSQIVNDFQKGDIAEGYSVSREKKESFPLTVTSAQKNPTAFYLCASSIDRASGANVLTFGAGSRLTVL.